The 26 T cell receptor beta chains presented below share a single source sample, sequenced in a study of T-cell reconstitution after alpha-beta-depleted transplantation in children. TCRbeta library preparation incorporated unique molecular identifiers. TCRdb reprocessed the PCR reads with MiXCR, giving one entry per CDR3 protein. This table has 360,000 or so distinct CDR3 sequences, around 21% appearing once. The specimen was PBMCs from the stem cell graft donor, collected from the stem cell graft. These receptor sequences come from a human donor who donated a stem cell graft to a child with acute myeloid leukemia.

The chain carries TRBV4-3 and TRBJ2-2, with no clear D. Per germline, CDR1 LGHNA and CDR2 YSLEER. The CDR3 runs to 13 residues. V was pared by 0 bases and J by 4 bases, with 3 bases between. The CDR3 coding sequence is TGCGCCAGCAGCCAAGATCGCACCGGGGAGCTGTTTTTT. Encoded protein: CASSQDRTGELFF.

This clonotype was observed a handful of times. This chain links TRBV15 with TRBJ1-1, with D possibly being TRBD1 (6 bases). The CDR3 totals 16 residues. The V gene's germline CDR1 is LNHNV and CDR2 YYDKDF (reference sequence). Trimming removed 0 bases at V and 0 bases at J, with 11 bases between. The chain's CDR3 is CATSRDGRGMNTEAFF. CDR3 in DNA: TGTGCCACCAGCAGAGACGGCAGGGGAATGAACACTGAAGCTTTCTTT. The complete variable domain, with remaining parts taken from reference TRBV15 and TRBJ1-1, reads DAMVIQNPRYQVTQFGKPVTLSCSQTLNHNVMYWYQQKSSQAPKLLFHYYDKDFNNEADTPDNFQSRRPNTSFCFLDIRSPGLGDTAMYLCATSRDGRGMNTEAFFGQGTRLTVV.

This rearrangement joins TRBV5-3 to TRBJ1-2; 7 bases are shared with TRBD1. TRBV5-3 is labeled an ORF, and its function is uncertain. The CDR3 consists of 16 residues. The junction had 17 bases not matched to a gene; V was cut back by 8 bases and J by 4 bases. CDR3 in DNA: TGTGCCAGGGGCCCAGGACTAGGACAGGTTATCTATGGCTACACCTTC. It translates to CARGPGLGQVIYGYTF.

The rearrangement links TRBV12-3 or TRBV12-4 to TRBJ2-3; D may be TRBD2 (6 bases). The CDR3 has 14 residues. Deletions cut 10 bases from V and 3 bases from J, with 17 bases between. Written as DNA, the CDR3 is TGTGCCAACTTGGAGGGGACTCTTACAGATACGCAGTATTTT. It specifies CANLEGTLTDTQYF.

This clonotype has at least ten counts. The genes are TRBV19 and TRBJ2-1; D may be TRBD1 (5 bases). CDR1 and CDR2 (germline): LNHDA, SQIVND (reference sequence). Trimming shortened V by 6 bases and J by 12 bases, and 18 bases separated the two germline ends. CDR3 length equals 13 residues. In DNA, the CDR3 is TGTGCCAGTAGCCATACCCGCGCAGGGCGGCAGTTCTTC. Protein: CASSHTRAGRQFF.

The rearrangement uses TRBV7-3 and TRBJ2-3, with 9 bases identical to TRBD1. V lost 4 bases to trimming and J lost 7 bases; unmatched junction nucleotides: 6. Germline lookup yields CDR1 SGHTA and CDR2 FQGTGA. CDR3 length equals 14 residues. DNA for the CDR3: TGTGCCAGCAGCTCCGGACAGGGGAGCCATACGCAGTATTTT. Translating it yields CASSSGQGSHTQYF.

A few counts support this clonotype. The chain links TRBV20-1 to TRBJ2-1, with TRBD1 matching 7 bases. V lost 4 bases to trimming and J lost 9 bases; unmatched junction nucleotides: 9. CDR1 and CDR2 (germline): DFQATT, SNEGSKA (reference sequence). This CDR3 spans 13 amino acids. This chain's CDR3 is CSAIDRARGEQFF. For the CDR3, the DNA is TGCAGTGCTATAGACAGGGCGAGGGGTGAGCAGTTCTTC.

This chain joins TRBV12-3 or TRBV12-4 and TRBJ2-1; D is uncertain. V lost 3 bases to trimming and J lost 5 bases, with 14 bases between them. CDR3 length equals 15 residues. The CDR3 is CASSFYGLPDNEQFF. The CDR3 nucleotides read TGTGCCAGCAGTTTTTATGGTCTACCGGACAATGAGCAGTTCTTC.

The V call is TRBV12-3 or TRBV12-4, the J call TRBJ2-3; 7 nucleotides agree with TRBD2. The length of the CDR3 is 16 residues. With V trimmed by 5 bases and J by 0 bases, 8 bases remained unmatched. The CDR3: CASSGLAGPSTDTQYF. In DNA, the CDR3 is TGTGCCAGCAGTGGCTTAGCGGGCCCTAGCACAGATACGCAGTATTTT.

This clonotype was observed a few times. J is TRBJ1-1 and V is TRBV20-1; the D gene is possibly TRBD1 (5 bases). Trimming pared 7 bases from V and 10 bases from J, leaving 22 bases between. From germline, CDR1 is DFQATT and CDR2 SNEGSKA (reference sequence). The CDR3 totals 13 residues. The CDR3: CSGGSDTTNGAFF. In DNA form, the CDR3 reads TGCAGTGGGGGGTCGGACACTACGAACGGAGCTTTCTTT.

This clonotype turned up a few times. The chain uses TRBV12-3 or TRBV12-4 and TRBJ2-7; possibly TRBD1 or TRBD2 for D (5 bases each). Trimming shortened V by 6 bases and J by 7 bases, and 22 bases separated the two germline ends. CDR3 length: 15 residues. The CDR3 nucleotides read TGTGCCAGCAGCTACAGGCCCAGGGCGTGGGGGGAGCAGTACTTC. Its translation: CASSYRPRAWGEQYF.

In this sample, this clonotype turned up a few times. This chain joins TRBV20-1 and TRBJ2-7, with 7 bases matching TRBD2. With V trimmed by 8 bases and J by 3 bases, 4 bases remained unmatched. This CDR3 is built from 11 residues. CDR1 and CDR2 (germline): DFQATT, SNEGSKA (reference sequence). The DNA for the CDR3 is TGCAGTCTGGCGGGGGACTACGAGCAGTACTTC. It specifies CSLAGDYEQYF.

This chain uses TRBV20-1 with TRBJ2-3; 12 nucleotides line up with TRBD2. Germline CDR1 DFQATT, CDR2 SNEGSKA (reference sequence). Trimming removed 3 bases from V and 2 bases from J; junction bases left unmatched: 3. The CDR3 is made up of 15 amino acids. CDR3 residues: CSARGLAGATDTQYF. CDR3 in DNA: TGCAGTGCTAGGGGACTAGCGGGTGCCACAGATACGCAGTATTTT.

This clonotype was recorded once. The chain is built from TRBV11-3 and TRBJ2-2; the match to TRBD1 covers 8 bases. Losses at the gene ends were 5 bases for V and 4 bases for J; bases not matched to a gene: 9. Germline CDR1 is SGHNT and CDR2 is YENEEA. This CDR3 comprises 16 residues. The CDR3 DNA reads as TGTGCCAGCAGCCCACGGACAGGGCGCGTCACCGGGGAGCTGTTTTTT. It translates to CASSPRTGRVTGELFF.

This sequence joins TRBV6-1 and TRBJ2-7; D is undetermined. CDR3 length: 12 amino acids. Germline V gives CDR1 MNHNS, CDR2 SASEGT. The V and J ends lost 0 bases and 5 bases respectively, with 5 bases between them. The CDR3 region is CASSEAPDEQYF. CDR3 DNA: TGTGCCAGCAGTGAAGCCCCAGACGAGCAGTACTTC.

This chain uses TRBV6-5 with TRBJ1-4; D not certain. Trimming shortened V by 5 bases and J by 8 bases, and 9 bases separated the two germline ends. CDR1 and CDR2 from the germline V gene are MNHEY and SVGAGI. The CDR3 spans 12 residues. The CDR3, as DNA: TGTGCCAGCAGTCGAGGCGACGAAAAACTGTTTTTT. It is translated as CASSRGDEKLFF.

The sample holds a few counts of this clonotype. The chain is built from TRBV12-3 or TRBV12-4 and TRBJ2-1; D is unclear. CDR3 length: 17 amino acids. V lost 1 base and J lost 0, with 13 bases in between. CDR3 bases: TGTGCCAGCAGTTTAGAGGGTGGCGGAAGCTCCTACAATGAGCAGTTCTTC. Residues: CASSLEGGGSSYNEQFF.

This clonotype appeared many times. The genes are TRBV20-1 and TRBJ1-2, with D possibly matching TRBD1 (5 bases). The CDR3 is 13 amino acids. CDR1 is DFQATT, CDR2 SNEGSKA, per germline (reference sequence). Trimming took off 0 bases at V and 7 bases at J, with 12 bases between the two ends. The CDR3 region is CSAREGRGGGYTF. The CDR3 nucleotides are TGCAGTGCTAGAGAGGGAAGGGGAGGTGGCTACACCTTC.

The chain links TRBV7-3 to TRBJ2-7; 7 positions match TRBD1. Unmatched junction bases numbered 10, after V lost 5 bases and J lost 0 bases. CDR1 and CDR2 (germline): SGHTA, FQGTGA. The CDR3 contains 16 residues. CDR3: CASSPSADRSSYEQYF. Written as DNA, the CDR3 is TGTGCCAGCAGCCCTTCGGCGGACAGGAGCTCCTACGAGCAGTACTTC.

This clonotype was counted ten times or more. CDR3 in DNA: TGCAGTGCTAGAGACCTGGGGACTGTAGGCTACGAGCAGTACTTC. Residues: CSARDLGTVGYEQYF. The chain uses TRBV20-1 and TRBJ2-7; TRBD2 is a possible D gene (6 bases). This CDR3 has 15 amino acids. Per the germline V gene, CDR1 is DFQATT and CDR2 is SNEGSKA (reference sequence). The ends were cut back, 0 bases at V and 3 bases at J, with 15 bases in the middle.

This clonotype was seen many times. V gene TRBV12-3 or TRBV12-4 combines with J gene TRBJ2-3, with 8 bases lining up with TRBD2. V shed 6 bases and J 2 bases; nucleotides not matched to a gene: 7. This CDR3 comprises 15 residues. CDR3 in amino acids: CASRVSGVDTDTQYF. Written as DNA, the CDR3 is TGTGCCAGCAGAGTTAGCGGGGTAGACACAGATACGCAGTATTTT.

The rearrangement uses TRBV12-3 or TRBV12-4 and TRBJ1-2; 11 nucleotides align to TRBD1. The junction had 11 bases not matched to a gene; V was cut back by 5 bases and J by 6 bases. The length of the CDR3 is 16 residues. In nucleotides, the CDR3 is TGTGCCAGCAGTATCACGGTCCGGGACAGGGGGGATGGCTACACCTTC. Protein: CASSITVRDRGDGYTF.

This clonotype was detected a few times. The J gene is TRBJ1-5, the V gene TRBV15, with a possible D match to TRBD1 (5 bases). Deletions cut 1 base from V and 2 bases from J, with 12 bases between. The germline V gene has CDR1 LNHNV and CDR2 YYDKDF (reference sequence). The CDR3 has 16 amino acids. The CDR3 nucleotides read TGTGCCACCAGCAGAGTGGGGGGACGGGGCAATCAGCCCCAGCATTTT. It translates to CATSRVGGRGNQPQHF. Combining the CDR3 with reference TRBV15 and TRBJ1-5 gives the whole variable domain DAMVIQNPRYQVTQFGKPVTLSCSQTLNHNVMYWYQQKSSQAPKLLFHYYDKDFNNEADTPDNFQSRRPNTSFCFLDIRSPGLGDTAMYLCATSRVGGRGNQPQHFGDGTRLSIL.

This clonotype was counted at least ten times. The chain combines TRBV29-1 with TRBJ1-1; D is ambiguous. Germline CDR1 and CDR2: SQVTM and ANQGSEA. The V gene lost 4 bases and the J gene lost 8 bases, with 8 bases spanning the gap. This CDR3 is 10 amino acids long. The CDR3 nucleotides read TGCAGCGTTGGCCCGGAAGAAGCTTTCTTT. Translated: CSVGPEEAFF.

The chain links TRBV4-1 to TRBJ1-2, with D tentatively TRBD1 (6 bases). This CDR3 has 16 amino acids. Trimming shortened V by 1 base and J by 2 bases, and 14 bases separated the two germline ends. Germline values: CDR1 MGHRA, CDR2 YSYEKL. CDR3 residues: CASSQGTGIGNYGYTF. The DNA of the CDR3 is TGCGCCAGCAGCCAAGGTACAGGGATAGGAAACTATGGCTACACCTTC.

This clonotype was detected only a few times. The CDR3 region is CASGNTVSGQGHNEQFF. CDR3 DNA sequence: TGTGCTAGTGGAAATACAGTTTCGGGACAGGGTCACAATGAGCAGTTCTTC. This chain joins TRBV12-5 and TRBJ2-1; 9 nucleotides line up with TRBD1. Germline V gives CDR1 LGHNT, CDR2 FRNRAP. This CDR3 comprises 17 residues. After removal of 6 bases from V and 5 bases from J, the junction contained 14 bases not matched to a gene.